Presented here are 15 T cell receptor beta chains from one specimen sequenced in a study of cytomegalovirus exposure and HLA in healthy donors. The PCR employed 60 Vbeta primers together with 13 Jbeta primers. This table comes from immunoSEQ multiplex PCR, and its TCRdb copy is limited to in-frame clones, with some not included. The sample shows roughly 60,000 clones, more than 70% of them seen only once. The specimen was PBMCs. These receptors all stem from a woman under 40 in good health and CMV-seronegative.

The CDR3 protein is CASSPYRGGTEAFF. CDR3 DNA: TGTGCCAGCAGCCCGTACAGGGGCGGCACTGAAGCTTTCTTT. The chain combines TRBV7-2 with TRBJ1-1; 7 positions match TRBD1. Trimming took 5 bases from V and 4 from J; bases not matched to a gene: 7. Germline CDR1 SGHTA, CDR2 FQGNSA. The CDR3 covers 14 residues.

This clone was seen a few times. V gene TRBV7-2 combines with J gene TRBJ2-5; D perhaps matches TRBD1 (5 bases). Germline V lookup: CDR1 SGHTA, CDR2 FQGNSA. Trimming left V 1 base short and J 5 bases short, with 11 bases between. The CDR3 spans 14 residues. The CDR3 DNA reads TGTGCCAGCAGCTTAGTTGGCAGGGTGGAGACCCAGTACTTC. This encodes CASSLVGRVETQYF.

The chain links TRBV5-1 to TRBJ1-2; D gene unclear. The CDR3 is 16 residues long. CDR1 is SGHRS, CDR2 YFSETQ, per germline. Trimming took 0 bases from V and 8 from J, leaving 20 bases between them. CDR3 nucleotide sequence: TGCGCCAGCAGCTTGGGGCAAAACCAAGACACCCGCGGCTACACCTTC. It specifies CASSLGQNQDTRGYTF.

The chain joins TRBV19 to TRBJ1-5, with 7 bases identical to TRBD1. The CDR3 contains 14 residues. V shed 4 bases, J shed 7 bases, and the junction held 7 bases outside the gene matches. Germline V CDR1 and CDR2: LNHDA, SQIVND (reference sequence). The CDR3 DNA sequence: TGTGCCAGTAGTAGTCGACAGGGTGGCCAGCCCCAGCATTTT. Translated, it gives CASSSRQGGQPQHF. Full variable domain (remainder filled in from reference TRBV19 and TRBJ1-5): DGGITQSPKYLFRKEGQNVTLSCEQNLNHDAMYWYRQDPGQGLRLIYYSQIVNDFQKGDIAEGYSVSREKKESFPLTVTSAQKNPTAFYLCASSSRQGGQPQHFGDGTRLSIL.

The V and J genes are TRBV4-1 and TRBJ1-2; TRBD1 is a possible D gene (6 bases). The germline CDR1 and CDR2 sequences are MGHRA and YSYEKL. This CDR3 spans 15 amino acids. V lost 1 base and J lost 3, with 12 bases in between. The CDR3 nucleotides are TGCGCCAGCAGCCAAGCGCGGGGGCAGGACTATGGCTACACCTTC. Encoded protein: CASSQARGQDYGYTF.

J is TRBJ2-7 and V is TRBV30, with D maybe TRBD2 (5 bases). Trimming left V 7 bases short and J 0 bases short, with 16 bases between. Germline V gene data show CDR1 as GTSNPN and CDR2 as SVGIG (reference sequence). This CDR3 is built from 14 residues. CDR3 sequence (DNA): TGTGCCTCGACCGGCGGGCGGAGCTCCTACGAGCAGTACTTC. This sequence encodes CASTGGRSSYEQYF.

This sequence joins TRBV5-6 and TRBJ2-5; tentative D call: TRBD1 (6 bases). The J call is doubtful: the DNA matches TRBJ2-7 better. The CDR3 has 15 residues. Germline CDR1 reads SGHDT; CDR2 reads YYEEEE. The chain's CDR3 is CASSPAPGQTYEQYF. In nucleotides, the CDR3 is TGTGCCAGCAGCCCCGCTCCAGGACAGACCTACGAGCAGTACTTC.

As regards this clone: A read error may account for a junction end that differs from germline. The chain employs TRBV18 and TRBJ1-6, with D unclear. CDR3 length: 14 residues. Germline CDR1 is KGHSH and CDR2 is LQKENI. This chain's CDR3 is CVSSPARDNSPLHF. For the CDR3, the DNA is TGTGTCAGCTCACCGGCGCGGGATAATTCACCCCTCCACTTT.

Only a few counts were recorded for this clone. This chain links TRBV7-2 with TRBJ2-1; TRBD2 agrees at 8 bases. Germline V gene data show CDR1 as SGHTA and CDR2 as FQGNSA. J was trimmed by 5 bases and V by 4 bases; bases with no gene match: 10. The CDR3 is 16 residues long. The CDR3 here is CASSSRAGAGHNEQFF. DNA for the CDR3: TGTGCCAGCAGCTCCAGAGCGGGAGCGGGACACAATGAGCAGTTCTTC.

The chain joins TRBV28 to TRBJ1-2, with D possibly matching TRBD1 (6 bases). Looked up from germline, CDR1 is MDHEN and CDR2 is SYDVKM. Trimming took off 10 bases at V and 5 bases at J, with 17 bases between the two ends. The CDR3 length is 13 residues. The CDR3 here is CATSWEGGYGYTF. CDR3 DNA sequence: TGTGCCACAAGCTGGGAGGGGGGGTATGGCTACACCTTC.

The V gene is TRBV7-9, the J gene TRBJ1-5; unclear D gene. In germline, CDR1 is SEHNR, CDR2 FQNEAQ (reference sequence). The CDR3 length is 15 residues. The V gene lost 5 bases and the J gene lost 1 base, with 12 bases spanning the gap. Here the CDR3 reads CASSLAGTSNQPQHF. CDR3 in DNA: TGTGCCAGCAGCCTCGCGGGAACCAGCAATCAGCCCCAGCATTTT.

This clone has more than one count but fewer than ten. The chain recombines TRBV6-6 with TRBJ2-7; a weak D match, TRBD1 (6 bases). Trimming took 6 bases from V and 0 from J, leaving 15 bases between them. There are 15 residues in the CDR3. Germline values: CDR1 MNHNY, CDR2 SVGAGI (reference sequence). The CDR3 loop reads CASRETGTSSYEQYV. DNA of the CDR3: TGTGCCAGCAGAGAGACAGGCACAAGCTCCTACGAGCAGTACGTC.

The chain combines TRBV6-5 with TRBJ1-2; 9 bases fit TRBD1. This CDR3 contains 13 residues. In germline, CDR1 is MNHEY, CDR2 SVGAGI. V gave up 6 bases and J gave up 5 bases; unmatched junction bases: 4. The CDR3: CASSSGQGYGYTF. The DNA for the CDR3 is TGTGCCAGCAGCTCGGGACAGGGATATGGCTACACCTTC.

V usage is TRBV6-5 and J usage is TRBJ2-7; a weak D match, TRBD2 (6 bases). Germline lookup yields CDR1 MNHEY and CDR2 SVGAGI. Between the trimmed V and J ends, which lost 6 bases and 9 bases, there was a span of 21 bases. CDR3 length: 14 residues. This chain's CDR3 is CASRRAGGLGPQYV. DNA for the CDR3: TGTGCCAGCAGGAGGGCCGGAGGGTTGGGCCCGCAGTACGTC.

V and J are TRBV30 and TRBJ2-5; 7 bases are shared with TRBD2. V was pared by 4 bases and J by 4 bases, with 12 bases of the junction left unmatched. The CDR3 length is 15 residues. Per the germline V gene, CDR1 is GTSNPN and CDR2 is SVGIG (reference sequence). CDR3 amino acids: CAWMRGTIPSETQYF. The CDR3 DNA is TGTGCCTGGATGAGAGGGACTATCCCTTCAGAGACCCAGTACTTC.